This T cell receptor (beta chain) derives from a study of T-cell memory formation after mild COVID-19 (dated by TCRdb to about 2021). With respect to the entire study: TCR sequence clusters from the two donors were largely donor specific. T-cell clones expanding and contracting after mild COVID-19 in two donors were tracked by longitudinal TCRalpha and TCRbeta repertoire sequencing. The cohort comprised two young, previously healthy adult volunteers, one female and one male.

Sequencing was performed on an Illumina NovaSeq 6000. TCRalpha and TCRbeta cDNA libraries were built by 5'RACE with constant-segment primers, adding sample barcodes and unique molecular identifiers. Trizol reagent was used to extract RNA from every sample. Library amplification was performed in two PCR steps, and a second sample barcode and Illumina TruSeq adapters were introduced in the second step. The libraries were sequenced on an Illumina NovaSeq using 2 x 150 bp paired-end reads. The original methods were these. The reads were demultiplexed and collapsed into UMI-guided consensus sequences using migec v1.2.7. Using mixcr v2.1.11, UMI consensuses were aligned to TRA and TRB V and J templates and then assembled into clonotypes. A clonotype was counted as expanded or contracted only when both edgeR and NoisET called the clonotype significant, with the noise models trained on biological replicates. For edgeR calls, the thresholds were a false discovery rate-adjusted p below 0.01 and a log2 fold-change of 1. As an exploratory analysis of dynamics, max-normalized trajectories of the 1000 most abundant clonotypes were examined with PCA combined with hierarchical clustering. Separately sequenced CD4+ and CD8+ repertoires were used to assign the CD4 or CD8 phenotype of responding clones. Clones were called with MiXCR by TCRdb after fastp trimmed the public reads at Q25, and only in-frame beta chains were retained. Rows with a matching CDR3 protein are joined into one entry that keeps the most common DNA and genes. These V and J calls are TCRdb output, not the study's own analysis. This sample is represented by around 530,000 distinct CDR3 sequences; about 20% of them were singletons. Jointly, the top ten make up around 7.7% of the sample.

PBMCs were isolated by Ficoll-Paque density gradient centrifugation. Concerning this clonotype: This receptor's antigen is unknown. No qualities accompany the bases; no much larger clone lies one base away.

Study-wide findings and limitations: The second-wave clones that peaked on day 37 were not confirmed to be SARS-CoV-2 specific. Some responding clones were detected in pre-infection memory, which suggested that pre-existing cross-reactive memory T cells had joined the SARS-CoV-2 response. From day 15 to 85, contracting clones showed balanced CD4/CD8 phenotypes, whereas a second wave of clones that expanded from day 15 to 37 leaned towards CD4+. Only a couple of mild cases were covered in the study, and larger cohorts including severe cases with pre-infection samples were considered necessary. Contracting CD4+ clones turned up mainly in the CM and EM memory subsets, whereas EMRA was where CD8+ clones were enriched.

Taken from the germline V gene, the CDR1 and CDR2 loops are SGHDT and YYEEEE. Relative to germline, V is 5 bases shorter and J is 4 bases shorter, with 15 bases between their ends. Taken from cysteine to phenylalanine, the CDR3 has 14 residues. The entry retains the CDR3 DNA only, 42 bases that are in frame from base 1. The sample consisted of PBMCs or a T cell subset sorted from them (not recorded which). This chain joins TRBV5-6 to TRBJ1-1; a weak D assignment points to TRBD1 (5 bases agree). This clonotype was obtained from an adult woman who had mild COVID-19 (a few samples of this study predate the infection). The sample titles of this study are shuffled in the database, so cell type and time point are left out; the donor was told from shared clones. In nucleotides, the sequence is TGTGCCAGCAGAATCAGGGCAGTTAGCACTGAAGCTTTCTTT. This gives the protein CASRIRAVSTEAFF. Beyond the CDR3, the reference TRBV5-6 and TRBJ1-1 genes provide the residues; the full variable domain reads: DAGVTQSPTHLIKTRGQQVTLRCSPKSGHDTVSWYQQALGQGPQFIFQYYEEEERQRGNFPDRFSGHQFPNYSSELNVNALLLGDSALYLCASRIRAVSTEAFFGQGTRLTVV.